The source of this T cell receptor beta chain is a study of T cells after posttransplantation cyclophosphamide. The CDR3 has 15 residues. J was trimmed by 1 base and V by 4 bases; bases with no gene match: 2. From germline, CDR1 is MNHNY and CDR2 SVGAGI (reference sequence). Cells defined as naive were viable CD3+CD4+ or CD3+CD8+ and CCR7+CD45RA+CD45RO-CD95-CD27+CD28+. The method was immunoSEQ multiplex PCR; TCRdb's version includes in-frame clones alone and lacks a portion of them. This sample has some 33,000 clones, with 75% to 95% found just once. The sequence came from a man in his thirties or forties in good health and a related stem cell transplant donor. This rearrangement joins TRBV6-6 to TRBJ1-4; the match to TRBD1 covers 8 bases. The specimen sequenced was naive CD4+ T cells sorted from blood. The CDR3 here is CASSFTGGTNEKLFF. CDR3 DNA sequence: TGTGCCAGCAGTTTCACAGGGGGAACTAATGAAAAACTGTTTTTT.